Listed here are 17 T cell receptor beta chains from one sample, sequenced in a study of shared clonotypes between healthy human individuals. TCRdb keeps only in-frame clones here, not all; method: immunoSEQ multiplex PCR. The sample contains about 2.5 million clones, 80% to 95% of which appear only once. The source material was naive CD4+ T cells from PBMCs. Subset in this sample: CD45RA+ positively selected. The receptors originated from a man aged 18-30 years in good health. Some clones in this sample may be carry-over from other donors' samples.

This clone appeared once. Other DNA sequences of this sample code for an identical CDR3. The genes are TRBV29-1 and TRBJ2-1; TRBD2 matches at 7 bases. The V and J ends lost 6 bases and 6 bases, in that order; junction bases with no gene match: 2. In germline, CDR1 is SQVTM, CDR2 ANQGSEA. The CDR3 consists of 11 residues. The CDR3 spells CSVPGGNEQFF. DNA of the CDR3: TGCAGCGTCCCGGGAGGCAATGAGCAGTTCTTC.

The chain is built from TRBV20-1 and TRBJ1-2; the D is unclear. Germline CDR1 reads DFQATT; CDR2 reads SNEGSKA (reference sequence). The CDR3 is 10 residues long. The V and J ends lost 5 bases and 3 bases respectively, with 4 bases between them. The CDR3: CSAQDYGYTF. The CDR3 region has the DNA TGCAGTGCTCAGGACTATGGCTACACCTTC.

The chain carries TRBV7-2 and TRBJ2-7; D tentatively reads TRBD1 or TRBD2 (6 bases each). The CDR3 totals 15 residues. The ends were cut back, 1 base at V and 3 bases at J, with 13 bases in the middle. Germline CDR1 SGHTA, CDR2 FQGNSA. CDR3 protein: CASSLVGGQSYEQYF. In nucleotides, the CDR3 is TGTGCCAGCAGCTTAGTTGGGGGGCAGAGCTACGAGCAGTACTTC.

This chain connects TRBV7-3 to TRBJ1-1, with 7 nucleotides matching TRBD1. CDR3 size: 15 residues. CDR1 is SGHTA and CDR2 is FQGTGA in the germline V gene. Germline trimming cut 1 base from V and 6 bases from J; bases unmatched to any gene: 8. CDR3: CASSLRAGGSPEAFF. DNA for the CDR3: TGTGCCAGCAGCTTAAGGGCAGGGGGTTCTCCTGAAGCTTTCTTT. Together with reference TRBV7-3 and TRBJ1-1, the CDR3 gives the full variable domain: GAGVSQTPSNKVTEKGKYVELRCDPISGHTALYWYRQSLGQGPEFLIYFQGTGAADDSGLPNDRFFAVRPEGSVSTLKIQRTERGDSAVYLCASSLRAGGSPEAFFGQGTRLTVV.

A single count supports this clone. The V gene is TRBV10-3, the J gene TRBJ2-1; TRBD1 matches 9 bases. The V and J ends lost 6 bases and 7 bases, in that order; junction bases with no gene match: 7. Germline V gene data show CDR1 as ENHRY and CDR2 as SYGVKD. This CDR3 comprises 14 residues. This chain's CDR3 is CAIRTGGARNEQFF. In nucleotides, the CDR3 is TGTGCCATCAGAACAGGGGGCGCGAGGAATGAGCAGTTCTTC.

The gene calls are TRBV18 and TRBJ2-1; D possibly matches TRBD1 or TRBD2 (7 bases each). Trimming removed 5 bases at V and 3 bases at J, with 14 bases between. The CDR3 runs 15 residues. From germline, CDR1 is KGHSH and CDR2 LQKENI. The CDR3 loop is CASSSGTADYNEQFF. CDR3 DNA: TGTGCCAGCTCAAGCGGGACAGCAGACTACAATGAGCAGTTCTTC.

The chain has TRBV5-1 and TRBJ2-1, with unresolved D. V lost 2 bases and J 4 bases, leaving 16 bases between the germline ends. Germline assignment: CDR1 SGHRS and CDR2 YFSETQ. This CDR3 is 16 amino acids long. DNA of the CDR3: TGCGCCAGCAGCTTATTAGGGAAGGGTGGTTACAATGAGCAGTTCTTC. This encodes CASSLLGKGGYNEQFF.

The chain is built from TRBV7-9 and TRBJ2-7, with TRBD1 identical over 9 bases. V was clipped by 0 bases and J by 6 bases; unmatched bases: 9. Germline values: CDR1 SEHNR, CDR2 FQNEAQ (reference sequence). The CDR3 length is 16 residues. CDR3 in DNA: TGTGCCAGCAGCTTAGCCAGAACAGGGGGCTACGGCGAGCAGTACTTC. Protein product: CASSLARTGGYGEQYF.

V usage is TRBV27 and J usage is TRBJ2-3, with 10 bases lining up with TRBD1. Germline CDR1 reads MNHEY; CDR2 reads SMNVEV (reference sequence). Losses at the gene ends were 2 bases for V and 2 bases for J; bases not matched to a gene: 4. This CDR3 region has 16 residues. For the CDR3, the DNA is TGTGCCAGCAGTTTACTTGGGACAGGGGACACAGATACGCAGTATTTT. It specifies CASSLLGTGDTDTQYF.

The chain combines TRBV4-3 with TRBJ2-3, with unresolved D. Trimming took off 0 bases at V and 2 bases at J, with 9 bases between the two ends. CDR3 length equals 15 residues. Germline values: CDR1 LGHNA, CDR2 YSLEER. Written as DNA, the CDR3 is TGCGCCAGCAGCCAAGATAGTGGGTTCACAGATACGCAGTATTTT. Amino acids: CASSQDSGFTDTQYF.

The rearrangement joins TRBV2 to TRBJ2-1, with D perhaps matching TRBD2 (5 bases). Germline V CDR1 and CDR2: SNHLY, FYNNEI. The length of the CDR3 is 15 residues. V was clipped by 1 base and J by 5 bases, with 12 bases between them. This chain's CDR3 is CASSEEWETDNEQFF. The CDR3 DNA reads TGTGCCAGCAGTGAAGAGTGGGAGACTGACAATGAGCAGTTCTTC.

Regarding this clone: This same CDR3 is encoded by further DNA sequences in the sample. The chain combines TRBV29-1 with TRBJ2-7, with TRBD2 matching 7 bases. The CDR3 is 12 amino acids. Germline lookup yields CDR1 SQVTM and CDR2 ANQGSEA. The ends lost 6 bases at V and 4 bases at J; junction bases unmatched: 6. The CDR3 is CSVGGRNYEQYF. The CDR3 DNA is TGCAGCGTAGGCGGGAGAAATTACGAGCAGTACTTC.

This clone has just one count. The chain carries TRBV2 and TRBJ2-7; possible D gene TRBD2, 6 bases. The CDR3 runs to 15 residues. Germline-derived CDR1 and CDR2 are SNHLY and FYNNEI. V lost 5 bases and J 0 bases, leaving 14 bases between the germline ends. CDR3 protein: CASSPGTGSSYEQYF. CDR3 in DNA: TGTGCCAGCAGTCCGGGGACTGGAAGCTCCTACGAGCAGTACTTC.

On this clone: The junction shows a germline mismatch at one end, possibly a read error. CDR3 DNA sequence: TGTGCCAGCGGCCGCAGGGGACCCCTCGAGCAGTACTTC. Protein sequence: CASGRRGPLEQYF. The chain couples TRBV5-1 to TRBJ2-7, with a tentative D call TRBD1 (6 bases). This CDR3 region has 13 residues. Germline V gene data show CDR1 as SGHRS and CDR2 as YFSETQ.

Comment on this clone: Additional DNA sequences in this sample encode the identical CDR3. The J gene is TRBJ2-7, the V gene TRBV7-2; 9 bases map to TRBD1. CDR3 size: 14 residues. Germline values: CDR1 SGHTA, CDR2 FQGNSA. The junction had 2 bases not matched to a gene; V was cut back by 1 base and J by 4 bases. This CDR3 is CASSLVGQGYEQYF. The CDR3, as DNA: TGTGCCAGCAGCTTAGTGGGACAGGGATACGAGCAGTACTTC. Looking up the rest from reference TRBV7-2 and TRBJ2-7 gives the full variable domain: GAGVSQSPSNKVTEKGKDVELRCDPISGHTALYWYRQSLGQGLEFLIYFQGNSAPDKSGLPSDRFSAERTGGSVSTLTIQRTQQEDSAVYLCASSLVGQGYEQYFGPGTRLTVT.

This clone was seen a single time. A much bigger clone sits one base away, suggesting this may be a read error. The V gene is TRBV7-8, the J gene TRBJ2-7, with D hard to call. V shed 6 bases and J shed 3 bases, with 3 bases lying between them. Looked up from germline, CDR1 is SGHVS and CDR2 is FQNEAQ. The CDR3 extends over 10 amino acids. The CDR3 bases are TGTGCCAGCAGTTACTACGAGCAGTACTTC. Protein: CASSYYEQYF. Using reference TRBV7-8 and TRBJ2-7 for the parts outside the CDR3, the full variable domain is GAGVSQSPRYKVAKRGQDVALRCDPISGHVSLFWYQQALGQGPEFLTYFQNEAQLDKSGLPSDRFFAERPEGSVSTLKIQRTQQEDSAVYLCASSYYEQYFGPGTRLTVT.

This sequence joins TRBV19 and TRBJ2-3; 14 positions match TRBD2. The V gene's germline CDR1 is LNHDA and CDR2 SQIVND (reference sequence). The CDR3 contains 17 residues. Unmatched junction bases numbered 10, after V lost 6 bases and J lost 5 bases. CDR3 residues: CASSQIGLAGGLDTQYF. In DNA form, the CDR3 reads TGTGCCAGTAGCCAGATAGGACTAGCGGGAGGATTAGATACGCAGTATTTT.